A single T cell receptor (beta chain) is shown here with its context. Its cognate antigen is unknown. CDR3 length equals 17 residues. CDR1 and CDR2 from the germline V gene are MNHNS and SASEGT. PCR involved 60 Vbeta and 13 Jbeta primers. Sequencing used immunoSEQ multiplex PCR; TCRdb keeps in-frame clones, though not all of them. The sample has roughly 140,000 clones, roughly 80% seen once. The record originates from a study of cytomegalovirus exposure and HLA in healthy donors. The study, taken as a whole, reports: In a later analysis, donors in an Asian-associated ancestry cluster reportedly had fewer N-insertions in productive TCRs than the cohort mean. Most likely, a cluster of highly shared sequence variants arose as a sequencing artifact. As immune exposure information, only CMV serostatus was available. For most TCR beta V segments, an earlier analysis put the productive rate at about 87% or about 30% of the time.

What was sequenced was PBMCs. The rearrangement uses TRBV6-1 and TRBJ2-5; 11 bases are a match to TRBD2. TRBJ2-7 explains the end of the DNA better; the J call may be wrong. The sequence was collected from a woman in her thirties or forties in good health and CMV-seropositive. The DNA of the CDR3 is TGTGCCAGCAGTGCTAGCGGGGGGTCACCCTGTGTCTACGAGCAGTACTTC. Translation: CASSASGGSPCVYEQYF.